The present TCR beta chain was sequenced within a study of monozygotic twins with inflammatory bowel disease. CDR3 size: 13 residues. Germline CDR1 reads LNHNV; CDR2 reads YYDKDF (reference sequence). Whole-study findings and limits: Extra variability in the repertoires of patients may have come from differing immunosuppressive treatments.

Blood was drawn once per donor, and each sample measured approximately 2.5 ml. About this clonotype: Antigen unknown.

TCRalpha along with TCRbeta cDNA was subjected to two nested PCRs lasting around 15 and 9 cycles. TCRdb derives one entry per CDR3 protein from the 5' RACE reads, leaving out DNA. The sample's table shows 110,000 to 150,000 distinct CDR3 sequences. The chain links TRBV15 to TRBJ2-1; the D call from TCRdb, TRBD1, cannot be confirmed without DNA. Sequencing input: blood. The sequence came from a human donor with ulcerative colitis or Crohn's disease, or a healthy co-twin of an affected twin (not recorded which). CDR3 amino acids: CATSSSRVNEQFF.